Following are 21 T cell receptor beta chains from one sample sequenced in a study of PD-1 blockade in classical Hodgkin lymphoma. Sequencing was performed with immunoSEQ multiplex PCR; in TCRdb, only in-frame clones are kept and a portion is missing. The data show more than 25,000 clones, with just under 80% seen just once and about a third held by the top ten. With no exception, relapse followed autologous stem cell transplantation in all patients, and brentuximab vedotin exposure varied. The sample here was peripheral blood mononuclear cells (PBMCs), taken before the second cycle of nivolumab. The origin of the receptors is a human donor with classical Hodgkin lymphoma.

The genes are TRBV7-7 and TRBJ2-5; D is possibly TRBD1 (6 bases). The germline V gene has CDR1 SSHAT and CDR2 FNYEAQ (reference sequence). The CDR3 is made up of 14 amino acids. V was clipped by 5 bases and J by 4 bases, with 14 bases between them. The CDR3 nucleotides are TGTGCCAGCAGCCAGACAGGAGCGGCAGAGACCCAGTACTTC. Translating it yields CASSQTGAAETQYF.

This rearrangement joins TRBV7-6 to TRBJ2-7; the match to TRBD1 covers 9 bases. The V and J ends lost 2 bases and 0 bases, in that order; junction bases with no gene match: 5. There are 16 residues in the CDR3. Per the germline V gene, CDR1 is SGHVS and CDR2 is FNYEAQ. CDR3 amino acids: CASSLLTGGFSYEQYF. CDR3 coding DNA: TGTGCCAGCAGCTTACTGACAGGGGGTTTCTCCTACGAGCAGTACTTC.

The chain couples TRBV5-1 to TRBJ2-7; D remains unclear. CDR1 and CDR2 from the germline V gene are SGHRS and YFSETQ. The CDR3 contains 15 residues. V lost 2 bases and J 2 bases, leaving 14 bases between the germline ends. CDR3 in amino acids: CASSFSATRPYEQYF. CDR3 DNA sequence: TGCGCCAGCAGCTTTAGTGCAACCAGACCCTACGAGCAGTACTTC.

This clone was recorded a few times. The chain has TRBV28 and TRBJ2-3, with a possible D match to TRBD2 (6 bases). Germline CDR1 and CDR2: MDHEN and SYDVKM. Trimming took 3 bases from V and 3 from J, leaving 13 bases between them. CDR3 length equals 15 residues. For the CDR3, the DNA is TGTGCCAGCAGTTTTACGCGAAGCGGGACAGATACGCAGTATTTT. Translated: CASSFTRSGTDTQYF. The full variable domain, its missing parts supplied by reference TRBV28 and TRBJ2-3, is DVKVTQSSRYLVKRTGEKVFLECVQDMDHENMFWYRQDPGLGLRLIYFSYDVKMKEKGDIPEGYSVSREKKERFSLILESASTNQTSMYLCASSFTRSGTDTQYFGPGTRLTVL.

This sequence joins TRBV4-3 and TRBJ2-1; a possible D gene is TRBD2 (6 bases). There are 13 residues in the CDR3. Per germline, CDR1 LGHNA and CDR2 YSLEER. The V gene lost 1 base and the J gene lost 10 bases, with 11 bases spanning the gap. CDR3 amino acids: CASSQASGGEQFF. The DNA for the CDR3 is TGCGCCAGCAGCCAAGCCTCCGGAGGGGAGCAGTTCTTC.

This chain connects TRBV19 to TRBJ2-1; maybe TRBD2 (7 bases). V gave up 0 bases and J gave up 6 bases, with 12 bases separating them. CDR3 length: 15 residues. The V gene's germline CDR1 is LNHDA and CDR2 SQIVND (reference sequence). Written as DNA, the CDR3 is TGTGCCAGTAGTATAGAGGGGGGGCTACGCAATGAGCAGTTCTTC. Encoded protein: CASSIEGGLRNEQFF.

This chain links TRBV7-2 with TRBJ1-6; no clear D gene. The germline V gene has CDR1 SGHTA and CDR2 FQGNSA. This CDR3 comprises 14 residues. The germline V and J ends were trimmed by 5 bases and 10 bases, with 15 bases remaining between them. The DNA of the CDR3 is TGTGCCAGCAGCCAAGAAGGCCGAGGGTCACCCCTCCACTTT. Protein sequence: CASSQEGRGSPLHF.

J is TRBJ2-3 and V is TRBV5-6; 10 bases agree with TRBD1. Germline trimming cut 3 bases from V and 2 bases from J; bases unmatched to any gene: 3. The CDR3 is 15 residues long. Germline lookup yields CDR1 SGHDT and CDR2 YYEEEE. As DNA, the CDR3 is TGTGCCAGCAGCTCCGGGACAGGGGCCACAGATACGCAGTATTTT. Amino acid sequence: CASSSGTGATDTQYF.

The chain couples TRBV7-2 to TRBJ1-6; D ambiguous. The germline CDR1 and CDR2 sequences are SGHTA and FQGNSA. Between the trimmed V and J ends, which lost 4 bases and 7 bases, there was a span of 17 bases. The CDR3 has 16 amino acids. The CDR3 DNA sequence: TGTGCCAGCAGCTCCCCTCTTACCTCGGTCAATTCACCCCTCCACTTT. Its protein is CASSSPLTSVNSPLHF.

This clone was recorded once. V and J are TRBV5-1 and TRBJ1-1; a weak D match, TRBD1 (5 bases). CDR1 SGHRS and CDR2 YFSETQ come from the germline V gene. Between the trimmed V and J ends, which lost 0 bases and 1 base, there was a span of 19 bases. The CDR3 has 18 amino acids. The chain's CDR3 is CASSLVTLIGTGNTEAFF. The CDR3 DNA is TGCGCCAGCAGCTTGGTCACTTTAATAGGGACGGGGAACACTGAAGCTTTCTTT.

The chain combines TRBV6-6 with TRBJ1-2; 10 bases agree with TRBD1. J was trimmed by 6 bases and V by 4 bases; bases with no gene match: 2. The CDR3 sequence is 13 residues long. Germline values: CDR1 MNHNY, CDR2 SVGAGI (reference sequence). The CDR3 DNA is TGTGCCAGCAGTTCGGGACAGGGGAATGGCTACACCTTC. Translating gives CASSSGQGNGYTF.

This clone was counted once. This chain connects TRBV7-2 to TRBJ1-2; D unclear. CDR1 and CDR2 (germline): SGHTA, FQGNSA. Trimming stripped 0 bases from V and 5 bases from J, with 4 bases between. The CDR3 is 12 residues long. The CDR3 bases are TGTGCCAGCAGCTTAGCGAGTTATGGCTACACCTTC. This codes for CASSLASYGYTF.

The V and J genes are TRBV5-1 and TRBJ1-3; TRBD1 agrees at 8 bases. CDR1 is SGHRS and CDR2 is YFSETQ in the germline V gene. The length of the CDR3 is 17 residues. V dropped 0 bases and J dropped 2; count of bases not matched to a gene: 7. For the CDR3, the DNA is TGCGCCAGCAGCTTGGTACCAGGGGGCGCCACTGGAAACACCATATATTTT. It codes for CASSLVPGGATGNTIYF. The whole variable domain, remainder taken from reference TRBV5-1 and TRBJ1-3, is KAGVTQTPRYLIKTRGQQVTLSCSPISGHRSVSWYQQTPGQGLQFLFEYFSETQRNKGNFPGRFSGRQFSNSRSEMNVSTLELGDSALYLCASSLVPGGATGNTIYFGEGSWLTVV.

The CDR3 bases are TGTGCCAGTAGTAAGGGCGGGTACACTGAAGCTTTCTTT. Encoded protein: CASSKGGYTEAFF. This rearrangement joins TRBV19 to TRBJ1-1; no reliable D call. Looked up from germline, CDR1 is LNHDA and CDR2 is SQIVND (reference sequence). The CDR3 covers 13 residues. Between the trimmed V and J ends, which lost 4 bases and 3 bases, there was a span of 9 bases.

The V gene is TRBV6-5, the J gene TRBJ1-1, with D maybe TRBD1 (5 bases). The CDR3 is made up of 13 amino acids. The germline gives CDR1 MNHEY, CDR2 SVGAGI. V shed 6 bases and J shed 9 bases, with 17 bases lying between them. CDR3 in DNA: TGTGCCAGCAGCCCCGAGCGGGGCAGGAAAGCTTTCTTT. Protein sequence: CASSPERGRKAFF.

This rearrangement joins TRBV11-3 to TRBJ2-7; tentatively, D is TRBD1 (6 bases). Trimming cost V 3 bases and J 3 bases, with 9 bases left between them. Germline V gives CDR1 SGHNT, CDR2 YENEEA. The CDR3 has 13 residues. The CDR3 DNA reads TGTGCCAGCAGCTTTGGGGGCAACTACGAGCAGTACTTC. It encodes CASSFGGNYEQYF.

This clone was recorded a few times. The CDR3 is CASSVVTLMNTEAFF. The CDR3 nucleotides read TGTGCCAGCAGCGTAGTAACGCTGATGAACACTGAAGCTTTCTTT. The chain uses TRBV9 and TRBJ1-1, with D unclear. The CDR3 has 15 amino acids. The V end was cut by 0 bases, the J end by 0 bases, with 9 bases between. Germline loops: CDR1 SGDLS, CDR2 YYNGEE.

The rearrangement joins TRBV5-6 to TRBJ1-1, with D unclear. CDR1 SGHDT and CDR2 YYEEEE come from the germline V gene. V was clipped by 3 bases and J by 2 bases, with 11 bases between them. This CDR3 is built from 14 residues. CDR3: CASSSGVDNTEAFF. The CDR3 DNA is TGTGCCAGCAGCTCCGGCGTGGATAACACTGAAGCTTTCTTT.

The chain is built from TRBV28 and TRBJ1-2; 7 nucleotides agree with TRBD1. With 2 bases clipped from V and 2 bases from J, the junction kept 8 bases outside the gene matches. The length of the CDR3 is 16 residues. The germline CDR1 and CDR2 sequences are MDHEN and SYDVKM. CDR3 sequence reads: CASSLGTSTGNYGYTF. The DNA of the CDR3 is TGTGCCAGCAGTTTAGGTACGTCGACAGGGAACTATGGCTACACCTTC.

V usage is TRBV6-6 and J usage is TRBJ1-1; D call uncertain. The V gene's germline CDR1 is MNHNY and CDR2 SVGAGI (reference sequence). V was trimmed by 3 bases and J by 8 bases, leaving 4 bases between them. CDR3 length equals 10 residues. The chain's CDR3 is CASSYLEAFF. The CDR3 DNA reads TGTGCCAGCAGTTATCTCGAAGCTTTCTTT.

With regard to this clone: The identical CDR3 is also encoded by other nucleotide sequences in the sample. V and J are TRBV30 and TRBJ2-5; tentatively, D is TRBD1 (7 bases). CDR3 size: 14 residues. Germline V gene data show CDR1 as GTSNPN and CDR2 as SVGIG (reference sequence). Trimming removed 0 bases at V and 4 bases at J, with 12 bases between. The DNA for the CDR3 is TGTGCCTGGAGTGTCGGAGGGGGCAGAGAGACCCAGTACTTC. Translated, it gives CAWSVGGGRETQYF.